The 18 T cell receptor beta chains below come from one sample, sequenced in a study of cytomegalovirus exposure and HLA in healthy donors. Vbeta (60) and Jbeta (13) primers were used in the PCR. Repertoires were generated with immunoSEQ multiplex PCR, while TCRdb's copy carries only in-frame clones and drops some. Of about 69,000 clones listed, approximately 72% are singletons. Sequencing used PBMCs. These receptor sequences come from a woman under 40 in good health and CMV-seronegative.

The V call is TRBV5-6, the J call TRBJ1-4; 9 bases align to TRBD1. Germline V gene sequence: CDR1 SGHDT, CDR2 YYEEEE. CDR3 size: 15 residues. Trimming took 4 bases from V and 1 from J; bases not matched to a gene: 2. In DNA form, the CDR3 reads TGTGCCAGCAGCAAGGACAGGGGAACTAATGAAAAACTGTTTTTT. Amino acid sequence: CASSKDRGTNEKLFF.

V is TRBV6-5 and J is TRBJ2-7; TRBD1 aligns across 8 bases. The CDR3 has 14 amino acids. Germline lookup yields CDR1 MNHEY and CDR2 SVGAGI. The V gene end was trimmed by 4 bases and the J gene end by 4 bases; junction bases not matched to a gene: 6. DNA of the CDR3: TGTGCCAGCAGTTCCCCGGGACAGGAGTACGAGCAGTACTTC. This codes for CASSSPGQEYEQYF.

The chain employs TRBV4-1 and TRBJ1-6; D is uncertain. Germline CDR1 reads MGHRA; CDR2 reads YSYEKL. V gave up 0 bases and J gave up 0 bases, with 12 bases separating them. This CDR3 is built from 18 residues. This CDR3 is CASSQDESGGSYNSPLHF. The CDR3 coding sequence is TGCGCCAGCAGCCAAGACGAGTCCGGCGGCTCCTATAATTCACCCCTCCACTTT.

CDR3 region: CASGDNRYEQYF. As DNA, the CDR3 is TGTGCCAGCGGCGACAACCGTTACGAGCAGTACTTC. The chain has TRBV6-5 and TRBJ2-7; D remains unclear. The CDR3 length is 12 residues. Germline lookup yields CDR1 MNHEY and CDR2 SVGAGI. The V and J ends lost 8 bases and 4 bases respectively, with 12 bases between them.

This clone was seen a single time. V and J are TRBV5-4 and TRBJ2-7; possibly TRBD1 for D (6 bases). Deletions cut 1 base from V and 11 bases from J, with 10 bases between. From germline, CDR1 is SGHNT and CDR2 YYREEE (reference sequence). The CDR3 runs 11 residues. CDR3 amino acids: CASSLNRVEYF. The CDR3 region has the DNA TGTGCCAGCAGCTTGAACAGGGTTGAGTACTTC.

The chain joins TRBV11-3 to TRBJ2-1; TRBD2 aligns across 8 bases. V lost 5 bases, J lost 2 bases, and 5 bases stayed unmatched. Germline V gene lookup returns CDR1 SGHNT and CDR2 YENEEA. The CDR3 sequence is 15 residues long. The CDR3 DNA reads TGTGCCAGCAGCCCCCGTAGCGGGGCCTACAATGAGCAGTTCTTC. Translated: CASSPRSGAYNEQFF. Complete variable domain (other parts from reference TRBV11-3 and TRBJ2-1): EAGVVQSPRYKIIEKKQPVAFWCNPISGHNTLYWYLQNLGQGPELLIRYENEEAVDDSQLPKDRFSAERLKGVDSTLKIQPAELGDSAVYLCASSPRSGAYNEQFFGPGTRLTVL.

The rearrangement joins TRBV6-1 to TRBJ2-1; 12 nucleotides agree with TRBD2. The trim removed 2 bases at V and 5 bases at J, leaving 1 base unmatched. CDR1 is MNHNS, CDR2 SASEGT, per germline. This CDR3 spans 15 amino acids. In DNA form, the CDR3 reads TGTGCCAGCAGTGAACTAGCGGGGGGGCACAATGAGCAGTTCTTC. It translates to CASSELAGGHNEQFF.

This clone was detected once. This sequence joins TRBV6-1 and TRBJ1-2, with D perhaps matching TRBD1 (6 bases). V lost 8 bases to trimming and J lost 3 bases, with 10 bases between them. This CDR3 contains 12 residues. Germline V gives CDR1 MNHNS, CDR2 SASEGT. CDR3 residues: CASGGQHYGYTF. The CDR3 nucleotides read TGTGCCAGCGGAGGACAGCACTATGGCTACACCTTC.

This clone has just one count. The chain is built from TRBV4-2 and TRBJ1-3, with D unclear. CDR1 is LGHNA, CDR2 YNFKEQ, per germline. The CDR3 covers 17 residues. V was clipped by 1 base and J by 0 bases, with 13 bases between them. CDR3 protein: CASSQVDGDFSGNTIYF. As DNA, the CDR3 is TGTGCCAGCAGCCAAGTGGATGGTGACTTCTCTGGAAACACCATATATTTT.

This clone was observed a few times. Within the sample, other DNA sequences also encode this same CDR3. The V and J genes are TRBV10-3 and TRBJ2-3; D is ambiguous. Trimming shortened V by 8 bases and J by 3 bases, and 6 bases separated the two germline ends. The CDR3 consists of 11 residues. The germline gives CDR1 ENHRY, CDR2 SYGVKD. CDR3 amino acids: CAISNTDTQYF. The CDR3 DNA reads as TGTGCCATCTCTAATACAGATACGCAGTATTTT.

CDR3 in amino acids: CASSAPQRRDEQYF. The CDR3 DNA sequence: TGTGCCAGTAGTGCCCCACAAAGACGGGACGAGCAGTACTTC. V is TRBV19 and J is TRBJ2-7; D unresolved. Germline lookup yields CDR1 LNHDA and CDR2 SQIVND (reference sequence). V was clipped by 5 bases and J by 5 bases, with 16 bases between them. The CDR3 runs 14 residues. Using reference TRBV19 and TRBJ2-7 for the parts outside the CDR3, the full variable domain is DGGITQSPKYLFRKEGQNVTLSCEQNLNHDAMYWYRQDPGQGLRLIYYSQIVNDFQKGDIAEGYSVSREKKESFPLTVTSAQKNPTAFYLCASSAPQRRDEQYFGPGTRLTVT.

The chain links TRBV5-1 to TRBJ2-2, with 11 bases matching TRBD2. Trimming removed 4 bases from V and 8 bases from J; junction bases left unmatched: 10. Germline CDR1 and CDR2: SGHRS and YFSETQ. The CDR3 runs to 16 residues. The CDR3 reads CASSVTSGVIPGELFF. The CDR3 coding sequence is TGCGCCAGCAGCGTGACTAGCGGGGTAATACCGGGGGAGCTGTTTTTT.

V is TRBV6-4 and J is TRBJ2-7; tentatively, D is TRBD2 (5 bases). This CDR3 region has 15 residues. Germline lookup yields CDR1 MRHNA and CDR2 SNTAGT. V lost 3 bases and J 1 base, leaving 13 bases between the germline ends. CDR3 sequence: CASSEFGLPSYEQYF. The DNA of the CDR3 is TGTGCCAGCAGTGAATTTGGACTGCCATCCTACGAGCAGTACTTC.

This clone showed up just once. The chain uses TRBV29-1 and TRBJ2-5; no clear D. The V and J ends lost 7 bases and 2 bases respectively, with 29 bases between them. CDR3 length: 18 amino acids. Germline CDR1 and CDR2: SQVTM and ANQGSEA. The CDR3 nucleotides are TGCAGCGCCGCCTTCCCCGCGCAGACTTTCCAATTTCAAGAGACCCAGTACTTC. Residues: CSAAFPAQTFQFQETQYF.

The V call is TRBV6-5, the J call TRBJ1-2, with D possibly TRBD1 on 5 matching bases. CDR1 MNHEY and CDR2 SVGAGI come from the germline V gene. The V gene lost 6 bases and the J gene lost 7 bases, with 15 bases spanning the gap. The CDR3 is made up of 13 amino acids. The CDR3 sequence: CASRPGQKRGYTF. The CDR3 nucleotides read TGTGCCAGCAGACCCGGACAAAAACGTGGCTACACCTTC.

In this sample, this clone turned up a few times. This chain connects TRBV5-1 to TRBJ2-3; TRBD2 agrees at 10 bases. The CDR3 contains 17 residues. The V gene end was trimmed by 4 bases and the J gene end by 3 bases; junction bases not matched to a gene: 11. CDR1 and CDR2 (germline): SGHRS, YFSETQ. CDR3 sequence (DNA): TGCGCCAGCAGCGAAGGGGTCCTAGCGGGGGCTACAGATACGCAGTATTTT. This sequence encodes CASSEGVLAGATDTQYF.

The chain links TRBV10-2 to TRBJ2-5, with 7 positions matching TRBD2. The V and J ends lost 3 bases and 3 bases, in that order; junction bases with no gene match: 16. The length of the CDR3 is 18 residues. CDR1 and CDR2 (germline): WSHSY, SAAADI. CDR3 bases: TGCGCCAGCAGTGATTATCCAAACACGAGCGGGGAAAAAGAGACCCAGTACTTC. It is translated as CASSDYPNTSGEKETQYF.

V is TRBV5-6 and J is TRBJ2-7; possible D gene TRBD1, 5 bases. This CDR3 contains 13 residues. V shed 1 base and J shed 3 bases, with 8 bases lying between them. CDR1 is SGHDT, CDR2 YYEEEE, per germline. CDR3 sequence (DNA): TGTGCCAGCAGCTTGATACAGGACTACGAGCAGTACTTC. It encodes CASSLIQDYEQYF.